What follows is one T cell receptor beta chain and its context. Its cognate antigen is unknown. The source of the sample is a study of response to subunit inactivated influenza vaccine. General study points: The authors proposed limited new T cell recruitment per seasonal influenza vaccination.

The CDR3 spans 11 residues. Germline CDR1 reads MNHEY; CDR2 reads SVGEGT. Trimming took 6 bases from V and 5 from J, leaving 7 bases between them. One entry per CDR3 protein results from TCRdb running MiXCR on the RT-PCR reads. The sample contains over 400,000 distinct CDR3 sequences, 10% to 15% of which appear only once. The genes are TRBV6-2 or TRBV6-3 and TRBJ2-5; D remains unclear. The sequencing here drew on PBMCs from blood, taken more than 35 days after vaccination. The origin of this receptor is a man in his forties or fifties who received an inactivated influenza vaccine. The CDR3 reads CASRAFETQYF. CDR3 bases: TGTGCCAGCAGAGCCTTCGAGACCCAGTACTTC.